Listed here is a single TCR beta chain. Its matching antigen is unknown. The CDR3 has 16 amino acids. Germline CDR1 SEHNR, CDR2 FQNEAQ (reference sequence). Between the trimmed V and J ends, which lost 2 bases and 2 bases, there was a span of 15 bases. Measured with immunoSEQ multiplex PCR; TCRdb has only the in-frame clones, and not every one. The sample holds about 18,000 clones; about four fifths are singletons and the top ten take around a tenth. This specimen comes from a study of T cell therapy after organ transplantation. As for the study in general: T cells were expanded 2 to 3 weeks with 30 CMV class I/II epitopes. Of some ten patients, eight responded clinically and two did not. A median of 1.92 x 10^8 CMV-specific T cells was infused in 2 to 6 doses. Study-wide results and caveats: Antirejection and antiviral medication effects could not be assessed.

Time point denoted: 4-8 weeks after completion of therapy. The sequence derives from a human patient who had received a solid organ transplant and had CMV disease. Part of the T cell pool may stem from the graft donor. The sequencing here drew on CD8+ T cells from blood, taken after autologous CMV-specific T cell therapy. The chain has TRBV7-9 and TRBJ1-1; D unresolved. CDR3 sequence reads: CASSLSGANPNTEAFF. CDR3 bases: TGTGCCAGCAGCTTATCGGGTGCCAACCCTAACACTGAAGCTTTCTTT. Looking up the rest from reference TRBV7-9 and TRBJ1-1 gives the full variable domain: DTGVSQNPRHKITKRGQNVTFRCDPISEHNRLYWYRQTLGQGPEFLTYFQNEAQLEKSRLLSDRFSAERPKGSFSTLEIQRTEQGDSAMYLCASSLSGANPNTEAFFGQGTRLTVV.